Sequencing of this TCR beta chain was carried out in a study of somatic mutations in cytotoxic T cells in rheumatoid arthritis. TCRdb's copy holds only in-frame clones and misses some; the assay was immunoSEQ multiplex PCR. The profile shows several thousand clones, approximately 79% of them singletons. From germline, CDR1 is WSHSY and CDR2 SAAADI. The CDR3 is 15 residues long. The V and J ends lost 2 bases and 6 bases, in that order; junction bases with no gene match: 7. The chain recombines TRBV10-2 with TRBJ1-2; 9 bases align to TRBD1. The sequenced sample was CD8+ T cells sorted from blood. This TCR came from an adult with rheumatoid arthritis. In nucleotides, the CDR3 is TGCGCCAGCAGTGAGGCGGGACAGGGTGGAGATGGCTACACCTTC. This gives the protein CASSEAGQGGDGYTF.